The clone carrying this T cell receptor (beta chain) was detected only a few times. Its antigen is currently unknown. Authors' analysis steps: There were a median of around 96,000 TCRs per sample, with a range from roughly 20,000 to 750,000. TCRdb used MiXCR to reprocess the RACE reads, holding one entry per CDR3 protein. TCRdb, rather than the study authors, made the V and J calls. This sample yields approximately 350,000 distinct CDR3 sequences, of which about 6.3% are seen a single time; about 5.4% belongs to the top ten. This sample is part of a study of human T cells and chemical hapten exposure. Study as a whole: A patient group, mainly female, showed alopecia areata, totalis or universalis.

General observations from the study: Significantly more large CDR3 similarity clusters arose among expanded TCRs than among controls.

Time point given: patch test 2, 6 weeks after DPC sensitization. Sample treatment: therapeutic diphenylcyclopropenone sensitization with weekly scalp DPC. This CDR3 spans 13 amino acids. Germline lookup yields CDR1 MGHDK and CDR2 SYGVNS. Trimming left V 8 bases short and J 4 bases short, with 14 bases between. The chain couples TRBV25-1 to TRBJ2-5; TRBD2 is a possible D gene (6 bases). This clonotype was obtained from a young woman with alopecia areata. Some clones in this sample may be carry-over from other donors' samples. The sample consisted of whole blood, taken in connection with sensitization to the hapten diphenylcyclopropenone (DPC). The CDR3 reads CASAWEEGETQYF. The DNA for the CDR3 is TGTGCCAGCGCCTGGGAGGAAGGAGAGACCCAGTACTTC. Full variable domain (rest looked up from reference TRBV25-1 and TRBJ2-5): EADIYQTPRYLVIGTGKKITLECSQTMGHDKMYWYQQDPGMELHLIHYSYGVNSTEKGDLSSESTVSRIRTEHFPLTLESARPSHTSQYLCASAWEEGETQYFGPGTRLLVL.